The clone carrying this T cell receptor (beta chain) showed up just a few times. The V gene's germline CDR1 is SGHTA and CDR2 FQGNSA. The CDR3 sequence is 16 residues long. With V trimmed by 3 bases and J by 8 bases, 7 bases remained unmatched. Documented time point: sample taken at primary tumor resection. This record comes from a study of spatial heterogeneity in lung cancer. TCRdb redid the calling of the 5' RACE reads with MiXCR, one entry per CDR3 protein. The sample lists tens of thousands of distinct CDR3 sequences, approximately 12% occurring once. This chain links TRBV7-2 with TRBJ2-1; TRBD2 matches 13 bases. This TCR came from a male donor with early-stage non-small cell lung cancer. The sample here was PBMCs, taken at surgery. CDR3 protein: CASSFRLAGGGDEQFF. In DNA, the CDR3 is TGTGCCAGCAGCTTCAGACTAGCGGGGGGAGGCGATGAGCAGTTCTTC.